Below are 30 T cell receptor beta chains sequenced from a single sample in a study of control samples from healthy donors and cancer patients. Assay used: immunoSEQ multiplex PCR; TCRdb lists only in-frame clones, some missing. The repertoire holds 45,000 to 55,000 clones, with over 85% as singletons. Sequenced sample: blood. These receptors originate from a man aged 25 to 40 in good health.

V gene TRBV21-1 combines with J gene TRBJ2-4; TRBD2 is taken as the D call from the table, unchecked against the DNA. TRBV21-1 is a pseudogene. CDR3 length: 18 residues. CDR3 sequence: CASSKVSRGGKRFTVQYF. CDR3 in DNA: TGTGCCAGCAGCAAAGTAAGCAGAGGAGGGAAAAGGTTTACGGTTCAGTACTTC.

The V and J genes are TRBV9 and TRBJ1-1; a weak D match, TRBD1 (6 bases). Between the trimmed V and J ends, which lost 4 bases and 4 bases, there was a span of 11 bases. Germline CDR1 is SGDLS and CDR2 is YYNGEE. The CDR3 totals 13 residues. DNA of the CDR3: TGTGCCAGCAGCCCCAGGGGTTTCACTGAAGCTTTCTTT. Translation: CASSPRGFTEAFF.

J is TRBJ2-7 and V is TRBV12-1; the D call TRBD2 from the table was never checked on the DNA. TRBV12-1 counts as a pseudogene. This CDR3 has 15 amino acids. The CDR3 DNA sequence: TGTGCCAGCAGCTTTGGAGCTAGCGGGAGGTACGAGCAGTACTTC. The encoded protein is CASSFGASGRYEQYF.

The J gene is TRBJ2-4, the V gene TRBV25-1, with D possibly matching TRBD1 (5 bases). The CDR3 runs to 14 residues. Trimming took 2 bases from V and 4 from J, leaving 9 bases between them. Germline lookup yields CDR1 MGHDK and CDR2 SYGVNS. The CDR3 coding sequence is TGTGCCAGCAGTGAAGAAGGGGCTAAAAACATTCAGTACTTC. Protein: CASSEEGAKNIQYF.

The chain links TRBV27 to TRBJ2-7; 7 bases are a match to TRBD1. Germline assignment: CDR1 MNHEY and CDR2 SMNVEV (reference sequence). The CDR3 loop spans 14 amino acids. V was clipped by 5 bases and J by 3 bases; unmatched bases: 7. DNA of the CDR3: TGTGCCAGCAGTCGCCCCGACAGGGTCTACGAGCAGTACTTC. This codes for CASSRPDRVYEQYF.

The chain is built from TRBV21-1 and TRBJ1-6; the DNA was not compared with TRBD1, the D call given in the table. TRBV21-1 is flagged as a pseudogene. The CDR3 covers 18 residues. The CDR3 nucleotides are TGTGCCAGCAGCAAAATGGTTGTTAAAGGGACAGGGAATTCACCCCTCCACTTT. This sequence encodes CASSKMVVKGTGNSPLHF.

V is TRBV9 and J is TRBJ2-3; the D gene is possibly TRBD1 (6 bases). Trimming stripped 3 bases from V and 2 bases from J, with 19 bases between. CDR1 is SGDLS and CDR2 is YYNGEE in the germline V gene. The CDR3 has 17 amino acids. The CDR3 DNA reads TGTGCCAGCAGCGCCTCGCCGGGGCACAGGGCCACAGATACGCAGTATTTT. This encodes CASSASPGHRATDTQYF.

The J gene is TRBJ1-2, the V gene TRBV28; D remains unclear. V lost 6 bases and J lost 8, with 19 bases in between. CDR1 is MDHEN and CDR2 is SYDVKM in the germline V gene. This CDR3 contains 14 residues. The CDR3, as DNA: TGTGCCAGCAGCTCCCTTATGGCGACTGGCGGCTACACCTTC. It specifies CASSSLMATGGYTF.

CDR3 coding DNA: TGTGCCACCAGTGATTGGGCAGGGGGTAGCACAGATACGCAGTATTTT. Translation gives CATSDWAGGSTDTQYF. This chain joins TRBV24-1 and TRBJ2-3, with 7 bases matching TRBD1. This CDR3 comprises 16 residues. The germline CDR1 and CDR2 sequences are KGHDR and SFDVKD. With 2 bases clipped from V and 0 bases from J, the junction kept 4 bases outside the gene matches.

The V and J genes are TRBV2 and TRBJ2-7, with TRBD1 matching 10 bases. The CDR3 extends over 15 amino acids. V shed 6 bases, J shed 0 bases, and the junction held 5 bases outside the gene matches. Germline CDR1 SNHLY, CDR2 FYNNEI. CDR3 in DNA: TGTGCCAGCAGAGTATGGGACAGGGGCTCCTACGAGCAGTACTTC. Residues: CASRVWDRGSYEQYF.

J is TRBJ2-7 and V is TRBV28; TRBD2 matches 7 bases. V was clipped by 5 bases and J by 1 base; unmatched bases: 20. This CDR3 region has 19 residues. Germline CDR1 reads MDHEN; CDR2 reads SYDVKM. CDR3 region: CASSLRNKHPGLPSYEQYF. DNA of the CDR3: TGTGCCAGCAGTCTTCGTAACAAACATCCGGGACTACCTTCCTACGAGCAGTACTTC.

This sequence joins TRBV15 and TRBJ2-2; D gene unclear. CDR1 and CDR2 (germline): LNHNV, YYDKDF (reference sequence). The CDR3 is made up of 14 amino acids. The ends were cut back, 1 base at V and 5 bases at J, with 8 bases in the middle. CDR3 sequence (DNA): TGTGCCACCAGCAGAGTTCGGATTACCGGGGAGCTGTTTTTT. It encodes CATSRVRITGELFF.

In nucleotides, the CDR3 is TGTGCCAGCACCCTCGTCGGGGGTGGATCAGCTTTCTTT. It specifies CASTLVGGGSAFF. The chain links TRBV6-5 to TRBJ1-1, with D maybe TRBD1 (5 bases). The CDR3 is 13 amino acids. Per germline, CDR1 MNHEY and CDR2 SVGAGI. The V end lost 7 bases, the J end lost 10 bases, and 19 bases lay between the germline ends.

The genes are TRBV7-2 and TRBJ2-5; D might be TRBD1 or TRBD2, each matching 5 bases. V lost 4 bases to trimming and J lost 5 bases, with 17 bases between them. The CDR3 runs to 15 residues. Germline CDR1 is SGHTA and CDR2 is FQGNSA. For the CDR3, the DNA is TGTGCCAGCAGCTCCCAGAGGGGCGCTGGGGAGACCCAGTACTTC. The encoded protein is CASSSQRGAGETQYF. The full variable domain, completed using reference TRBV7-2 and TRBJ2-5, is GAGVSQSPSNKVTEKGKDVELRCDPISGHTALYWYRQSLGQGLEFLIYFQGNSAPDKSGLPSDRFSAERTGGSVSTLTIQRTQQEDSAVYLCASSSQRGAGETQYFGPGTRLLVL.

The V call is TRBV10-3, the J call TRBJ2-1; 8 bases are a match to TRBD2. CDR3 size: 15 residues. V lost 3 bases to trimming and J lost 2 bases; unmatched junction nucleotides: 3. Per the germline V gene, CDR1 is ENHRY and CDR2 is SYGVKD. The CDR3 DNA follows: TGTGCCATCAGTGAACTTAGCGGGGCCTACAATGAGCAGTTCTTC. It encodes CAISELSGAYNEQFF.

The J gene is TRBJ1-3, the V gene TRBV19; TRBD1 agrees at 8 bases. The germline V gene has CDR1 LNHDA and CDR2 SQIVND (reference sequence). The CDR3 has 16 residues. J was trimmed by 7 bases and V by 6 bases; bases with no gene match: 14. The CDR3 loop reads CASRMIQGAYGNTIYF. Here the CDR3 DNA reads TGTGCCAGTAGGATGATTCAGGGGGCGTACGGGAACACCATATATTTT.

The rearrangement links TRBV4-1 to TRBJ1-5; possible D gene TRBD1, 5 bases. This CDR3 contains 16 residues. Trimming pared 0 bases from V and 7 bases from J, leaving 16 bases between. The germline CDR1 and CDR2 sequences are MGHRA and YSYEKL. The CDR3 here is CASSQEAGGVGQPQHF. The CDR3 DNA reads as TGCGCCAGCAGCCAAGAAGCGGGGGGGGTAGGGCAGCCCCAGCATTTT.

This chain connects TRBV5-4 to TRBJ1-1, with D unresolved. Germline-derived CDR1 and CDR2 are SGHNT and YYREEE (reference sequence). Trimming shortened V by 0 bases and J by 0 bases, and 3 bases separated the two germline ends. The CDR3 extends over 13 amino acids. The CDR3 coding sequence is TGTGCCAGCAGCTTGGAGGTGAACACTGAAGCTTTCTTT. Protein: CASSLEVNTEAFF.

The chain has TRBV19 and TRBJ2-5; 7 bases agree with TRBD1. The CDR3 is 14 amino acids. The ends lost 7 bases at V and 5 bases at J; junction bases unmatched: 10. The germline V gene encodes CDR1 LNHDA and CDR2 SQIVND (reference sequence). CDR3 loop: CASNDEGAGETQYF. CDR3 DNA: TGTGCCAGTAATGATGAGGGGGCAGGGGAGACCCAGTACTTC.

The chain is built from TRBV3-1 (or the pseudogene TRBV3-2) and TRBJ1-3; D is uncertain. V lost 0 bases and J 1 base, leaving 7 bases between the germline ends. From germline, CDR1 is LGHDT and CDR2 YNNKEL (reference sequence). The CDR3 loop spans 15 amino acids. The DNA of the CDR3 is TGTGCCAGCAGCCAAGATCCCCTATCTGGAAACACCATATATTTT. Amino acids: CASSQDPLSGNTIYF.

The chain is built from TRBV27 and TRBJ2-5, with a possible D match to TRBD2 (6 bases). In germline, CDR1 is MNHEY, CDR2 SMNVEV (reference sequence). This CDR3 contains 13 residues. Trimming cost V 5 bases and J 3 bases, with 10 bases left between them. CDR3 nucleotide sequence: TGTGCCAGCAGTGGGTGGAGGGAAGAGACCCAGTACTTC. This sequence encodes CASSGWREETQYF.

In its sample, this clone was seen once. DNA for the CDR3: TGCGCCAGCAGCTTCCAGGGATCGGGGAACACTGAAGCTTTCTTT. Amino acids: CASSFQGSGNTEAFF. This chain uses TRBV5-1 with TRBJ1-1, with D tentatively TRBD1 (5 bases). The CDR3 contains 15 residues. Trimming shortened V by 2 bases and J by 1 base, and 12 bases separated the two germline ends. Germline CDR1 SGHRS, CDR2 YFSETQ.

The chain is built from TRBV11-2 and TRBJ1-5; 8 nucleotides agree with TRBD1. Trimming cost V 5 bases and J 5 bases; bases outside gene matches: 8. The CDR3 length is 15 residues. The germline V gene has CDR1 SGHAT and CDR2 FQNNGV. In DNA, the CDR3 is TGTGCCAGCAGCCGTCAGGGGGCAGGTGATCAGCCCCAGCATTTT. Translated, it gives CASSRQGAGDQPQHF.

DNA for the CDR3: TGTGCCAGCAGCCAAGTCGACAGCGGGGTTTATAATTCACCCCTCCACTTT. Translating gives CASSQVDSGVYNSPLHF. The V call is TRBV14, the J call TRBJ1-6; a weak D match, TRBD1 (5 bases). V dropped 1 base and J dropped 4 bases, with 14 bases sitting between them. The CDR3 runs 17 residues. Germline V gene sequence: CDR1 SGHDN, CDR2 FVKESK.

The chain is built from TRBV2 and TRBJ1-1; TRBD1 matches at 8 bases. V lost 6 bases and J lost 4; bases outside the gene matches: 4. CDR1 and CDR2 from the germline V gene are SNHLY and FYNNEI. This CDR3 spans 13 amino acids. This chain's CDR3 is CASRPTGGTEAFF. The DNA of the CDR3 is TGTGCCAGCAGGCCCACAGGGGGCACTGAAGCTTTCTTT.

The rearrangement links TRBV7-3 to TRBJ2-1; a possible D gene is TRBD2 (7 bases). Germline-derived CDR1 and CDR2 are SGHTA and FQGTGA. The CDR3 is 16 amino acids. V lost 6 bases, J lost 4 bases, and 19 bases lay in between. For the CDR3, the DNA is TGTGCCAGCAGTCTTTCTAGCGGAGGGGGGTACAATGAGCAGTTCTTC. It yields the protein CASSLSSGGGYNEQFF.

This clone was recorded once. The chain recombines TRBV11-1 with TRBJ2-5; D call uncertain. The CDR3 consists of 15 residues. Germline values: CDR1 SGHAT, CDR2 FQDESV (reference sequence). V was shortened by 8 bases and J by 9 bases, with 25 bases between the two germline ends. CDR3: CASSPFVDALWAQYF. The CDR3 DNA is TGTGCCAGCTCCCCCTTTGTTGACGCGCTGTGGGCCCAGTACTTC.

This clone has just a few counts. This chain joins TRBV6-4 and TRBJ1-5; no firm D call. Germline V gene data show CDR1 as MRHNA and CDR2 as SNTAGT. Trimming shortened V by 4 bases and J by 3 bases, and 7 bases separated the two germline ends. This CDR3 region has 13 residues. DNA of the CDR3: TGTGCCAGCAGTGCCGGACCCAATCAGCCCCAGCATTTT. Translated, it gives CASSAGPNQPQHF.

The chain uses TRBV29-1 and TRBJ2-1, with D tentatively TRBD2 (5 bases). In germline, CDR1 is SQVTM, CDR2 ANQGSEA. V gave up 6 bases and J gave up 1 base, with 19 bases separating them. The CDR3 loop spans 16 amino acids. Here the CDR3 reads CSVWGAFRASYNEQFF. The CDR3 bases are TGCAGCGTGTGGGGAGCTTTTCGGGCTTCCTACAATGAGCAGTTCTTC.

The rearrangement uses TRBV6-6 and TRBJ1-1; D is uncertain. Per the germline V gene, CDR1 is MNHNY and CDR2 is SVGAGI (reference sequence). Trimming took off 5 bases at V and 3 bases at J, with 16 bases between the two ends. The CDR3 runs 15 residues. As DNA, the CDR3 is TGTGCCAGCAGTATACTTGGGGAAGGGTACACTGAAGCTTTCTTT. This codes for CASSILGEGYTEAFF.